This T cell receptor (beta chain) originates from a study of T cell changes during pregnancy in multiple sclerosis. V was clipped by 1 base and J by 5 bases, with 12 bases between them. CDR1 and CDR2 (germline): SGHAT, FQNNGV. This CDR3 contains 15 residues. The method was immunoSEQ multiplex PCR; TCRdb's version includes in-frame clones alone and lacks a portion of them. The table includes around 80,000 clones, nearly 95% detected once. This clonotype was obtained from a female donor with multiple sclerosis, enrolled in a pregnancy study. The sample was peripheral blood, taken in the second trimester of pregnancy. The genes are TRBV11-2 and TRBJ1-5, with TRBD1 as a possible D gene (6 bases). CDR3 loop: CASSLAGRGYQPQHF. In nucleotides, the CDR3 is TGTGCCAGCAGCTTAGCAGGTAGGGGGTATCAGCCCCAGCATTTT.